This TCR beta chain came from a study of T-cell memory formation after mild COVID-19. The overall study: There were largely donor-specific TCR clusters. General study points: Researchers report contracting CD4+ clones mostly in CM and EM, with CD8+ clones in EMRA. Certain responding clones were present in pre-infection memory, suggesting participation of cross-reactive memory.

V trimming: 7 bases; J trimming: 5 bases; junction bases outside the gene matches: 12. The CDR3 length is 15 residues. The germline CDR1 and CDR2 sequences are MNHEY and SMNVEV (reference sequence). In its sample, this clonotype was seen a few times. Its target is not known. UMIs and sample barcodes were carried by the TCR alpha and TCR beta cDNA libraries that 5'RACE produced using constant-segment primers. MiXCR, run by TCRdb on the 5' RACE reads, gives a single entry per CDR3 protein. Of around 100,000 distinct CDR3 sequences in the sample, approximately 12% were seen once. This receptor was identified in a man aged 18 to 29 who had mild COVID-19 (a few samples of this study predate the infection). Cell type and time point are not known. The chain carries TRBV27 and TRBJ2-7; TRBD1 matches 9 bases. The sequenced material came from PBMCs or a T cell subset sorted from them (not recorded which). The CDR3 coding sequence is TGTGCCAGCACCCTCCTCCCTGGACAGGGGAACGAGCAGTACTTC. Protein product: CASTLLPGQGNEQYF.